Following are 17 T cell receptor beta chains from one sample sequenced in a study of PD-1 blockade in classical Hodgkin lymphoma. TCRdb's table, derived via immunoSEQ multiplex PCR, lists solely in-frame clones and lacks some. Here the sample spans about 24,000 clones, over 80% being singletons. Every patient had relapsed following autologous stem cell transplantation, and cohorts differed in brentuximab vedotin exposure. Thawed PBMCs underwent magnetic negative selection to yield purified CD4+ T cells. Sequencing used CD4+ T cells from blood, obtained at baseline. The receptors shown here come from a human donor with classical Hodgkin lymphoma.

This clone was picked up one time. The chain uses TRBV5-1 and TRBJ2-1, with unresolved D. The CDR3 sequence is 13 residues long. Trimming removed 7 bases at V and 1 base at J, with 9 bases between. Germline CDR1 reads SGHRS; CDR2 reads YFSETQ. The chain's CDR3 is CASQLISYNEQFF. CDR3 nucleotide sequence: TGCGCCAGCCAATTAATATCCTACAATGAGCAGTTCTTC.

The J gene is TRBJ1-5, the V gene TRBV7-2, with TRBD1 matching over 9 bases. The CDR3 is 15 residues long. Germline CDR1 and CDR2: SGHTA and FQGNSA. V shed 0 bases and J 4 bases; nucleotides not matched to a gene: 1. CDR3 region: CASSLAGQGNQPQHF. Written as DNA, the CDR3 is TGTGCCAGCAGCTTAGCGGGACAGGGTAATCAGCCCCAGCATTTT.

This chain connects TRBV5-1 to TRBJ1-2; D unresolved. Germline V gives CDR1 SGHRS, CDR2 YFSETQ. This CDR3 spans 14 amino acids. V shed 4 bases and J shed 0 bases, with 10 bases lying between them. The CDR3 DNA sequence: TGCGCCAGCAGCAATACCCCCGCTAACTATGGCTACACCTTC. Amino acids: CASSNTPANYGYTF.

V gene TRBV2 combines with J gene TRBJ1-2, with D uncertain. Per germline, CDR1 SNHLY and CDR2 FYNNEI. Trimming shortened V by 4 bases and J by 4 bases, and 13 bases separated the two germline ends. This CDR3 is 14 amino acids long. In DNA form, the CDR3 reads TGTGCCAGCAGTGGTACCCCAGGAGGCTATGGCTACACCTTC. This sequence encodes CASSGTPGGYGYTF.

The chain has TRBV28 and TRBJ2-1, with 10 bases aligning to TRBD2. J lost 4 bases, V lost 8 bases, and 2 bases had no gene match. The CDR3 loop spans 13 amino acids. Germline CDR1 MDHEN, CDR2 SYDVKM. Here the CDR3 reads CASGTSVYNEQFF. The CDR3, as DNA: TGTGCCAGCGGGACTAGCGTTTACAATGAGCAGTTCTTC.

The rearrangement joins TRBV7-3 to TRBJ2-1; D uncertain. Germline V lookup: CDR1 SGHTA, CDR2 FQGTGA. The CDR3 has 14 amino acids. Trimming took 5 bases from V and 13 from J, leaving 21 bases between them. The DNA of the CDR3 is TGTGCCAGCAGCGTTGACAATACGGTCCCTAAACAGTTCTTC. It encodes CASSVDNTVPKQFF.

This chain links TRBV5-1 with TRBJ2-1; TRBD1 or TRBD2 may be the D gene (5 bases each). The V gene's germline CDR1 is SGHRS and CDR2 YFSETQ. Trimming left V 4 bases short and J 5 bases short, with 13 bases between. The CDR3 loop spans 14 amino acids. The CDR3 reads CASSDPRGDNEQFF. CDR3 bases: TGCGCCAGCAGCGACCCTAGAGGGGACAATGAGCAGTTCTTC.

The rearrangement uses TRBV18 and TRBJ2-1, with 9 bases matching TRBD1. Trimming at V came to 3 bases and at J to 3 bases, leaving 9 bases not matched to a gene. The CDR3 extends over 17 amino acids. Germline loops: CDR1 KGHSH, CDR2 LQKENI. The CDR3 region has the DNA TGTGCCAGCTCACCGCCAACCGGGACAGGGAACTACAATGAGCAGTTCTTC. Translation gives CASSPPTGTGNYNEQFF.

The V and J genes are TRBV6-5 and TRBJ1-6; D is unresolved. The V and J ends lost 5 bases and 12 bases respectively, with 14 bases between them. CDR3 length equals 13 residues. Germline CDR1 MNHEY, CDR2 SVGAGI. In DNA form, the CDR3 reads TGTGCCAGCAGTGAACTACCCAATCAACCCCTCCACTTT. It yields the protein CASSELPNQPLHF.

The CDR3 region is CASSPPMAGGWTDTQYF. The CDR3 bases are TGTGCCAGCAGCCCACCGATGGCAGGGGGCTGGACAGATACGCAGTATTTT. V usage is TRBV2 and J usage is TRBJ2-3, with 8 bases aligning to TRBD1. Germline V gives CDR1 SNHLY, CDR2 FYNNEI. The CDR3 is made up of 17 amino acids. V gave up 6 bases and J gave up 3 bases; unmatched junction bases: 14. Supplemented by reference TRBV2 and TRBJ2-3, the full variable domain reads EPEVTQTPSHQVTQMGQEVILRCVPISNHLYFYWYRQILGQKVEFLVSFYNNEISEKSEIFDDQFSVERPDGSNFTLKIRSTKLEDSAMYFCASSPPMAGGWTDTQYFGPGTRLTVL.

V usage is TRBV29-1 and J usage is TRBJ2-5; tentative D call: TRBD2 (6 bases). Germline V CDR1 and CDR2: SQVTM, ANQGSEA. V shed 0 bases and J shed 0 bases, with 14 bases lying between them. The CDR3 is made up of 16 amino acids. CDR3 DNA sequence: TGCAGCGTTGAAGAGTGGAGGGCAGCGGACCAAGAGACCCAGTACTTC. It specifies CSVEEWRAADQETQYF.

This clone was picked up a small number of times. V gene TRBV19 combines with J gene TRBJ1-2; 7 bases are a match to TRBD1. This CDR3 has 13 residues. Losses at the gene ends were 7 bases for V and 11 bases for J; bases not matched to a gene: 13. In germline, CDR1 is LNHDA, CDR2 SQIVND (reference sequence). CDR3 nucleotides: TGTGCCAGTATGTTTTCGACAGGGCGTGGGTACACCTTC. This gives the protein CASMFSTGRGYTF.

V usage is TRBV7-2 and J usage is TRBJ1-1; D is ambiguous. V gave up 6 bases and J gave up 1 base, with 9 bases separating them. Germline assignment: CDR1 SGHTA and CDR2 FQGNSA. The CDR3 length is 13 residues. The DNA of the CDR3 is TGTGCCAGCAGACTTCACCAGAACACTGAAGCTTTCTTT. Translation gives CASRLHQNTEAFF.

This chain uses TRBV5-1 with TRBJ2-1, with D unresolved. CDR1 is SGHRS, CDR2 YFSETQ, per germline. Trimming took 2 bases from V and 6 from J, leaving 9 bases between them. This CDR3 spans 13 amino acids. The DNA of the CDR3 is TGCGCCAGCAGCTTTGGTGACCGCAATGAGCAGTTCTTC. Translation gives CASSFGDRNEQFF.

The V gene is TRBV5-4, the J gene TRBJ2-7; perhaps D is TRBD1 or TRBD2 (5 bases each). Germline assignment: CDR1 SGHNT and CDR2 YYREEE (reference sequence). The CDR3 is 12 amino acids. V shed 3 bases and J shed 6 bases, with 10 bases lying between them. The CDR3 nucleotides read TGTGCCAGCAGCTCTGGGGGTGGCGAGCAGTACTTC. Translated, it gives CASSSGGGEQYF. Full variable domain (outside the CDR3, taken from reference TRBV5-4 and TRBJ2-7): ETGVTQSPTHLIKTRGQQVTLRCSSQSGHNTVSWYQQALGQGPQFIFQYYREEENGRGNFPPRFSGLQFPNYSSELNVNALELDDSALYLCASSSGGGEQYFGPGTRLTVT.

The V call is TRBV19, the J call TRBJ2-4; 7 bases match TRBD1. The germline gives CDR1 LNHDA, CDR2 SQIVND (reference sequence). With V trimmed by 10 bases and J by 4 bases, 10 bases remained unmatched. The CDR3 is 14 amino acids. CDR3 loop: CATPSGTAKNIQYF. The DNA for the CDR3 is TGTGCCACTCCGTCAGGGACAGCGAAAAACATTCAGTACTTC.

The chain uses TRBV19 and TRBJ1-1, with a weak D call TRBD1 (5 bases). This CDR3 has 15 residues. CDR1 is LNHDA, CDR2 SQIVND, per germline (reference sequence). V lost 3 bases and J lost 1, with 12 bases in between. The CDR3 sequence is CASSIGWGTNTEAFF. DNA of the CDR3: TGTGCCAGTAGTATTGGTTGGGGCACGAACACTGAAGCTTTCTTT.